Below, 18 T cell receptor beta chains from the same sample are listed, as sequenced in a study of cytomegalovirus exposure and HLA in healthy donors. 60 Vbeta and 13 Jbeta primers were used in PCR. The protocol was immunoSEQ multiplex PCR, while the TCRdb copy is restricted to in-frame clones and leaves out a portion. Of around 180,000 clones listed, approximately 79% are singletons. The specimen sequenced was PBMCs. These receptors were obtained from a woman aged 40 to 55 in good health and CMV-seronegative.

J is TRBJ1-2 and V is TRBV5-4; TRBD1 aligns across 7 bases. This CDR3 is built from 13 residues. J lost 8 bases, V lost 0 bases, and 4 bases had no gene match. Germline V gene data show CDR1 as SGHNT and CDR2 as YYREEE (reference sequence). In DNA, the CDR3 is TGTGCCAGCAGCTTGGGGACAGGTGCCGGCTACACCTTC. Translation gives CASSLGTGAGYTF.

This rearrangement joins TRBV27 to TRBJ2-7; 9 bases map to TRBD1. The CDR3 is made up of 15 amino acids. Germline V gene data show CDR1 as MNHEY and CDR2 as SMNVEV (reference sequence). The ends lost 4 bases at V and 4 bases at J; junction bases unmatched: 8. This CDR3 is CASSWGPGQGYEQYF. Here the CDR3 DNA reads TGTGCCAGCAGTTGGGGCCCGGGACAGGGTTACGAGCAGTACTTC.

V usage is TRBV14 and J usage is TRBJ2-7; D is unclear. The V gene's germline CDR1 is SGHDN and CDR2 FVKESK. CDR3 size: 15 residues. V was pared by 1 base and J by 5 bases, with 15 bases between. The CDR3 protein is CASSQVQALWDEQYF. In DNA, the CDR3 is TGTGCCAGCAGCCAAGTTCAGGCCCTTTGGGACGAGCAGTACTTC.

V usage is TRBV6-6 and J usage is TRBJ2-5, with a tentative D call TRBD2 (6 bases). Trimming stripped 6 bases from V and 5 bases from J, with 16 bases between. The CDR3 consists of 14 residues. Germline CDR1 MNHNY, CDR2 SVGAGI (reference sequence). The CDR3 loop reads CASSHLLGRETQYF. The CDR3 DNA follows: TGTGCCAGCAGCCATTTACTAGGGAGGGAGACCCAGTACTTC.

The CDR3 loop is CAWRGGPEAFF. DNA of the CDR3: TGTGCCTGGAGGGGAGGGCCTGAAGCTTTCTTT. The chain is built from TRBV30 and TRBJ1-1; D is undetermined. Germline CDR1 GTSNPN, CDR2 SVGIG (reference sequence). The CDR3 contains 11 residues. V was cut by 3 bases and J by 6 bases, with 8 bases left in between.

In regard to this clone: Its ends do not fully match the called genes, so a read error is possible. The chain carries TRBV19 and TRBJ2-7; 7 nucleotides line up with TRBD2. This CDR3 comprises 13 residues. The germline CDR1 and CDR2 sequences are LNHDA and SQIVND (reference sequence). CDR3 nucleotides: TGTGTCAGTAGCCTAATGGGGGGGTACGAGCAGTACTTC. Residues: CVSSLMGGYEQYF.

This chain uses TRBV29-1 with TRBJ2-1, with 16 bases that match TRBD2. The CDR3 runs 15 residues. The germline gives CDR1 SQVTM, CDR2 ANQGSEA. V lost 4 bases to trimming and J lost 8 bases; unmatched junction nucleotides: 5. The CDR3 protein is CSVAVGTSGGDEQFF. CDR3 sequence (DNA): TGCAGCGTTGCTGTCGGGACTAGCGGGGGGGATGAGCAGTTCTTC.

J is TRBJ1-2 and V is TRBV19; 12 bases match TRBD1. The V segment lost 5 bases and the J segment 7 bases; nucleotides outside the gene matches: 5. Germline V lookup: CDR1 LNHDA, CDR2 SQIVND (reference sequence). This CDR3 has 14 amino acids. This CDR3 reads CASSVGTGGRGYTF. CDR3 sequence (DNA): TGTGCCAGTAGTGTGGGGACAGGGGGCCGTGGCTACACCTTC. Based on the CDR3 plus reference TRBV19 and TRBJ1-2, the full variable domain is DGGITQSPKYLFRKEGQNVTLSCEQNLNHDAMYWYRQDPGQGLRLIYYSQIVNDFQKGDIAEGYSVSREKKESFPLTVTSAQKNPTAFYLCASSVGTGGRGYTFGSGTRLTVV.

This chain links TRBV5-6 with TRBJ2-3; 10 bases agree with TRBD2. The V gene end was trimmed by 3 bases and the J gene end by 4 bases; junction bases not matched to a gene: 5. The CDR3 is made up of 15 amino acids. Germline values: CDR1 SGHDT, CDR2 YYEEEE. CDR3 amino acids: CASSSWTSGSDTQYF. In DNA form, the CDR3 reads TGTGCCAGCAGCTCGTGGACTAGCGGTTCAGATACGCAGTATTTT.

J is TRBJ2-7 and V is TRBV18; 14 bases match TRBD2. V shed 3 bases and J 6 bases; nucleotides not matched to a gene: 7. Per the germline V gene, CDR1 is KGHSH and CDR2 is LQKENI. The CDR3 length is 16 residues. The CDR3 DNA reads TGTGCCAGCTCACCCTACCCGACTAGCGGGAGGGGCGAGCAGTACTTC. As protein: CASSPYPTSGRGEQYF.

J is TRBJ1-3 and V is TRBV28; 10 nucleotides agree with TRBD1. V gave up 2 bases and J gave up 0 bases; unmatched junction bases: 7. There are 18 residues in the CDR3. Per germline, CDR1 MDHEN and CDR2 SYDVKM. CDR3 sequence reads: CASSLRQGASGSGNTIYF. DNA of the CDR3: TGTGCCAGCAGTTTAAGACAGGGGGCCAGCGGCTCTGGAAACACCATATATTTT. The full variable domain, in which reference TRBV28 and TRBJ1-3 provide the parts outside the CDR3, is DVKVTQSSRYLVKRTGEKVFLECVQDMDHENMFWYRQDPGLGLRLIYFSYDVKMKEKGDIPEGYSVSREKKERFSLILESASTNQTSMYLCASSLRQGASGSGNTIYFGEGSWLTVV.

This chain uses TRBV15 with TRBJ2-1; 9 nucleotides match TRBD2. Germline lookup yields CDR1 LNHNV and CDR2 YYDKDF (reference sequence). The CDR3 is 17 amino acids. With V trimmed by 9 bases and J by 7 bases, 19 bases remained unmatched. The CDR3 bases are TGTGCCACAAAATCAACCCTTGGCCAGCGGGAGGCGAATGAGCAGTTCTTC. Translation gives CATKSTLGQREANEQFF.

The count of this clone is one. The V call is TRBV28, the J call TRBJ2-5; a possible D gene is TRBD2 (5 bases). The CDR3 loop spans 11 amino acids. V shed 10 bases and J shed 4 bases, with 10 bases lying between them. CDR1 and CDR2 (germline): MDHEN, SYDVKM. DNA for the CDR3: TGTGCCACCGGAGGCCTAGAGACCCAGTACTTC. Amino acids: CATGGLETQYF.

The rearrangement joins TRBV6-1 to TRBJ2-5; 11 positions match TRBD2. This CDR3 is 15 amino acids long. V was clipped by 5 bases and J by 5 bases; unmatched bases: 7. Germline V gene sequence: CDR1 MNHNS, CDR2 SASEGT. The CDR3 is CASSFIAGGPETQYF. Written as DNA, the CDR3 is TGTGCCAGCAGTTTCATAGCGGGGGGGCCGGAGACCCAGTACTTC.

V is TRBV25-1 and J is TRBJ2-2, with TRBD2 matching 11 bases. Germline V gene lookup returns CDR1 MGHDK and CDR2 SYGVNS. The CDR3 has 13 amino acids. V shed 5 bases, J shed 9 bases, and the junction held 2 bases outside the gene matches. The CDR3, as DNA: TGTGCCAGCAGTCCTAGCGGGGGGAGGGAGCTGTTTTTT. It translates to CASSPSGGRELFF.

CDR3 in amino acids: CASSLAGRQETQYF. CDR3 coding DNA: TGCGCCAGCAGTTTAGCGGGGAGGCAAGAGACCCAGTACTTC. The genes are TRBV5-1 and TRBJ2-5, with 8 bases identical to TRBD2. V dropped 5 bases and J dropped 2; count of bases not matched to a gene: 5. Per germline, CDR1 SGHRS and CDR2 YFSETQ. CDR3 length: 14 residues.

The sample holds a few counts of this clone. Here the CDR3 reads CAWSVQGSGAFF. The CDR3 DNA reads as TGTGCCTGGAGTGTACAAGGATCGGGAGCTTTCTTT. The chain carries TRBV30 and TRBJ1-1; D remains unclear. Germline V gene data show CDR1 as GTSNPN and CDR2 as SVGIG (reference sequence). This CDR3 comprises 12 residues. Trimming pared 0 bases from V and 10 bases from J, leaving 12 bases between.

The rearrangement joins TRBV30 to TRBJ2-7, with 11 nucleotides matching TRBD2. CDR3 length: 14 residues. Germline-derived CDR1 and CDR2 are GTSNPN and SVGIG (reference sequence). The V gene end was trimmed by 7 bases and the J gene end by 6 bases; junction bases not matched to a gene: 11. CDR3: CASDLAGGTGEQYF. CDR3 nucleotides: TGTGCCTCTGACCTAGCGGGAGGAACGGGCGAGCAGTACTTC.